Below, one T cell receptor beta chain is given with its context. This clone was counted between two and nine times. This receptor's antigen is unknown. No per-base quality is available; no much larger clone lies one base away. This entry belongs to a study of T cell responses to AZD1222 COVID-19 vaccine (dated by TCRdb to the early 2020s). As for the study more broadly: A total of 233 trial participants underwent TCR sequencing, of whom 200 to 220 had received two doses of AZD1222 and 26 had received two doses of the MenACWY control vaccine. Enrollment into the trials was organized by age into subgroups of 18-55, 56-69 and 70-plus years, and those subgroups contained 148, 28 and 57 TCR-sequenced participants, respectively.

Explained via the paper, the time point label denotes: about 28 days (+/-7) after the second vaccine dose. AZD1222 recipients given second doses at about 4 weeks or at about 12 weeks were pooled, since spike-specific TCR depth and breadth were not found to differ between the two schedules. The vaccinee samples were drawn from two UK trials, COV001 and COV002, one of which was a single-blind randomized controlled phase 2/3 trial testing AZD1222 (ChAdOx1 nCoV-19) in healthy adults. For TCRbeta chain sequencing, PBMC samples from trial participants were taken at day 0 and at day 28 after the second dose. Counted from cysteine to phenylalanine, this CDR3 has 12 amino acids. The entry retains the CDR3 DNA only, 36 bases that are in frame from base 1. CDR1 is given as KGHDR and CDR2 as SFDVKD, both from the germline V gene. Unmatched junction bases come to 8, with V trimmed by 11 bases and J by 8 bases.

The CDR3 regions of human TCRbeta chains were analyzed by immunosequencing. On the authors' methods: Repertoire TCRs were matched against a reference library of SARS-CoV-2-specific TCRs generated with the MIRA antigen-specificity platform. Breadth meant the fraction of unique TCRs that were SARS-CoV-2-associated, whereas depth meant the fraction of total T cells that were SARS-CoV-2-associated. Using the MIRA data, each spike-specific TCR was mapped to the spike region that the TCR reacts to and placed in a CD4 or CD8 class. Log10-transformed breadth and depth values were compared by one-way ANOVA with Sidak's multiple comparisons tests. TCRdb re-hosts the immuneACCESS table, in-frame sequences only. Its copies lack some clones; in the studies checked, an unresolved V gene accounts for under half of them, and the cause for the rest is not known. V, J and clone size derive from that table, while D and trimming were established from the DNA sequence. The sample includes some 69,000 clones, with roughly 85% observed a single time. The top ten clones comprise roughly 25% of the sample.

What the work shows at the level of the full study, not this receptor alone: In the small 56-69-year group, the increase in depth fell short of significance, most likely because of low power. No day 14 peak-response samples were available, so repertoires were characterized only after the peak T cell response. Reportedly, close to half of the unique spike-specific TCRs recognized epitopes lying outside the regions that are mutated in the B.1.351 and B.1.1.7 variants. Conclusions about previously exposed vaccinees were limited because only six or seven AZD1222 recipients were SARS-CoV-2 seropositive at baseline. After two AZD1222 doses, spike-specific TCR breadth and depth were significantly higher than at day 0 and than in MenACWY recipients. Participants were mostly white British, with more females than males. The authors suggested clonal diversity may have been underestimated. The vaccine-associated CD4 TCRs covered the entire spike protein, and the dominant responses fell in regions 160-218 and 743-854.

This clonotype originated in an adult who received the AZD1222 COVID-19 vaccine. Sample: peripheral blood, taken 28 days after the second AZD1222 dose. The receptor chain draws on TRBV24-1 and TRBJ1-2, with 9 central nucleotides matching TRBD1. CDR3 reads: CAIETGGRGYTF. The sequenced DNA: TGTGCCATTGAGACAGGGGGGCGCGGCTACACCTTC.